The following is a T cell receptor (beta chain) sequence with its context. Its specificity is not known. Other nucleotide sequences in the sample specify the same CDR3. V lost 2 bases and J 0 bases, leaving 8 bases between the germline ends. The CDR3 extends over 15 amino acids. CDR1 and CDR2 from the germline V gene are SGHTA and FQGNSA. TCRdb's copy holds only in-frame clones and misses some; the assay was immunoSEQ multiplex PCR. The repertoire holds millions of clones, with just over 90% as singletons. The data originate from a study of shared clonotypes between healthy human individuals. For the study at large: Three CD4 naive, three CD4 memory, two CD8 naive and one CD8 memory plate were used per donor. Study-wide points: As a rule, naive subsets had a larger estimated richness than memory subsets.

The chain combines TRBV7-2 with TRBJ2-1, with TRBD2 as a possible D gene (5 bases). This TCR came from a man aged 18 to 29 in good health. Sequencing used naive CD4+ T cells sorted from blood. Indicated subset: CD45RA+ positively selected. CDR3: CASSLSGGSYNEQFF. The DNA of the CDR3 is TGTGCCAGCAGCTTAAGCGGAGGCTCCTACAATGAGCAGTTCTTC.